Listed below are T cell receptor beta chains from one sample, sequenced in a study of CD8 T cells in seronegative destructive rheumatoid arthritis. TCRdb's copy holds only in-frame clones and misses some; the assay was immunoSEQ multiplex PCR. The sample carries under 15,000 clones, around 83% recorded once. Input material: CD8+ T cells from blood. The receptors come from a woman aged 30 to 49 with seronegative destructive rheumatoid arthritis. CDR3s include the opening cysteine and the closing phenylalanine or tryptophan. A D gene is named only where the DNA matches it firmly. Not every row has a clone size; where given, it reads once, few, many or a size class.

TRBV4-2,TRBJ2-7,.,.,CASSQEPSGSYEQYF,TGTGCCAGCAGCCAAGAGCCCAGCGGGTCCTACGAGCAGTACTTC
TRBV10-3,TRBJ1-2,.,.,CAINSDYGYTF,TGTGCCATCAACAGTGACTATGGCTACACCTTC
TRBV7-9,TRBJ2-5,once,.,CASSLASGPFQETQYF,TGTGCCAGCAGCTTAGCATCAGGGCCGTTCCAAGAGACCCAGTACTTC
TRBV7-2,TRBJ2-1,.,TRBD2,CASRPIAGGSSYNEQFF,TGTGCCAGCAGGCCAATAGCGGGGGGTAGCTCCTACAATGAGCAGTTCTTC
TRBV28,TRBJ2-5,.,.,CASRWDGRGQETQYF,TGTGCCAGCAGGTGGGACGGGAGAGGTCAAGAGACCCAGTACTTC
TRBV9,TRBJ2-1,.,.,CASSVGAGSQQFF,TGTGCCAGCAGCGTAGGGGCAGGGTCCCAGCAGTTCTTC
TRBV6-5,TRBJ2-3,.,.,CASSPPGTGTDTQYF,TGTGCCAGCAGTCCTCCGGGAACTGGCACAGATACGCAGTATTTT
TRBV5-6,TRBJ2-7,.,.,CASRGVGSYEQYF,TGTGCCAGCCGGGGAGTCGGAAGCTACGAGCAGTACTTC
TRBV27,TRBJ2-7,.,TRBD2,CASSWSGGPSYEQYF,TGTGCCAGCAGTTGGAGCGGGGGGCCCTCCTACGAGCAGTACTTC
TRBV19,TRBJ1-1,.,TRBD1,CASSSGQGIIGTEAFF,TGTGCCAGTAGTTCGGGACAGGGTATCATTGGGACTGAAGCTTTCTTT
TRBV7-9,TRBJ2-5,.,.,CASSPRPWETQYF,TGTGCCAGCAGCCCGCGGCCCTGGGAGACCCAGTACTTC
TRBV29-1,TRBJ1-2,.,.,CSVRDIYGYTF,TGCAGCGTTAGGGACATCTATGGCTACACCTTC
TRBV6-1,TRBJ1-2,.,.,CASSQTDYYGYTF,TGTGCCAGCAGTCAGACAGATTACTATGGCTACACCTTC
TRBV6-5,TRBJ1-4,.,TRBD1,CASSYSRGRANEKLFF,TGTGCCAGCAGTTACTCAAGGGGGCGAGCTAATGAAAAACTGTTTTTT
TRBV7-8,TRBJ2-3,.,TRBD2,CASSFRTSGGIDTQYF,TGTGCCAGCAGCTTCCGGACTAGCGGGGGAATAGATACGCAGTATTTT
TRBV7-9,TRBJ2-1,.,.,CASSLKRGFNEQFF,TGTGCCAGCAGCTTAAAAAGGGGGTTTAATGAGCAGTTCTTC
TRBV7-2,TRBJ1-4,.,.,CATSHPGDDEKLFF,TGTGCCACCAGCCACCCAGGGGACGATGAAAAACTGTTTTTT
TRBV28,TRBJ2-5,.,TRBD2,CASSLVPGGTQYF,TGTGCCAGCAGTTTAGTCCCGGGGGGGACCCAGTACTTC
TRBV6-1,TRBJ2-6,.,TRBD1,CASSSGGSGANVLTF,TGTGCCAGCAGTTCAGGGGGCTCTGGGGCCAACGTCCTGACTTTC
TRBV6-5,TRBJ2-2,once,.,CASSYSEGNELFF,TGTGCCAGCAGTTACTCGGAGGGGAACGAGCTGTTTTTT
TRBV4-1,TRBJ1-1,.,.,CASSPVGEDTEAFF,TGCGCCAGCAGCCCTGTTGGGGAGGACACTGAAGCTTTCTTT
TRBV4-1,TRBJ1-1,.,TRBD1,CASSPRDRSNTEAFF,TGCGCCAGCAGCCCCCGGGACAGGTCGAACACTGAAGCTTTCTTT
TRBV4-1,TRBJ2-1,.,.,CASSQVFGNEQFF,TGCGCCAGCAGCCAAGTCTTCGGGAATGAGCAGTTCTTC
TRBV27,TRBJ2-5,.,.,CASSPLVQETQYF,TGTGCCAGCAGTCCCCTAGTTCAAGAGACCCAGTACTTC
TRBV6-5,TRBJ1-2,.,TRBD1,CASRRLEGALGYTF,TGTGCCAGCAGGCGTTTAGAGGGGGCTCTCGGCTACACCTTC